This TCR beta chain was sequenced in a study of T cell repertoires in cytomegalovirus infection. Study background: Public TCR beta signatures were indicative of both CMV infection and a matching HLA type.

Germline V gene data show CDR1 as LNHDA and CDR2 as SQIVND (reference sequence). V was clipped by 6 bases and J by 7 bases, with 9 bases between them. The CDR3 loop spans 11 amino acids. TCRdb recomputed calls from the reads with MiXCR, one row per CDR3 protein. The table shows a few hundred thousand distinct CDR3 sequences, with more than 30% occurring only once. On this clonotype: Its antigen is undetermined.

Regarding the study as a whole: Based on cumulative public TCR beta family frequency, carriers of CMV plus the relevant HLA were identified.

The TCR originated in a human donor in good health (CMV status not recorded). Some clones in this sample may be carry-over from other donors' samples. The chain uses TRBV19 and TRBJ1-2; a possible D gene is TRBD1 (5 bases). The sample in question was cultured PBMCs, obtained from culture after CMV antigen stimulation. CDR3 sequence reads: CASSDSSGYTF. The CDR3 nucleotides are TGTGCCAGTAGCGACAGCTCTGGCTACACCTTC.